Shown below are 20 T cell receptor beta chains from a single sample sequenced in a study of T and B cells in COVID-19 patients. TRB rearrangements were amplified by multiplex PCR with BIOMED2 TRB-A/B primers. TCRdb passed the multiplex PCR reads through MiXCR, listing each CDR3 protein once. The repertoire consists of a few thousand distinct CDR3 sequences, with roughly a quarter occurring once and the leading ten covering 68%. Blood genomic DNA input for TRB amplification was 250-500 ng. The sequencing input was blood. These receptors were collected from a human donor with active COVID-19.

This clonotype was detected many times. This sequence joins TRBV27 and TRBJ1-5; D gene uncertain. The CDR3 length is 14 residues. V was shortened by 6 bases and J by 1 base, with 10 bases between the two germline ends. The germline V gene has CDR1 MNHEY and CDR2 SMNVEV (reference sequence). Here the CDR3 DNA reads TGTGCCAGCAGGAGTGCGTCGAGCAATCAGCCCCAGCATTTT. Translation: CASRSASSNQPQHF.

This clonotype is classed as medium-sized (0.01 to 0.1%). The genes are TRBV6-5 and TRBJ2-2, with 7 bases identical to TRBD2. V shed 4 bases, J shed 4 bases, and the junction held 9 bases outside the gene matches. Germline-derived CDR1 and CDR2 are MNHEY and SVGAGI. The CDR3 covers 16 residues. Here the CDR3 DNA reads TGTGCCAGCAGTTTAATGGCGGGAGTTACCACCGGGGAGCTGTTTTTT. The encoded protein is CASSLMAGVTTGELFF.

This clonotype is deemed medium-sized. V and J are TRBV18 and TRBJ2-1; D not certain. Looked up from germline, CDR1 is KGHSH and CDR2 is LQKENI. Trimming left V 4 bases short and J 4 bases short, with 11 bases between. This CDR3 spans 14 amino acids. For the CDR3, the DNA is TGTGCCAGCTCACAAACGGGTTATTACAATGAGCAGTTCTTC. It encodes CASSQTGYYNEQFF. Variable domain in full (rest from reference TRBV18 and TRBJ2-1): NAGVMQNPRHLVRRRGQEARLRCSPMKGHSHVYWYRQLPEEGLKFMVYLQKENIIDESGMPKERFSAEFPKEGPSILRIQQVVRGDSAAYFCASSQTGYYNEQFFGPGTRLTVL.

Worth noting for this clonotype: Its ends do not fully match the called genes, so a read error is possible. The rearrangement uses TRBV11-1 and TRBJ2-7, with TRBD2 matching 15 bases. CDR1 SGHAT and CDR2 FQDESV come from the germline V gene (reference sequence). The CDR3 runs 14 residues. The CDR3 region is CASSFGTSGGITVF. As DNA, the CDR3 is TGTGCCAGCAGCTTCGGGACTAGCGGGGGGATAACCGTTTTC.

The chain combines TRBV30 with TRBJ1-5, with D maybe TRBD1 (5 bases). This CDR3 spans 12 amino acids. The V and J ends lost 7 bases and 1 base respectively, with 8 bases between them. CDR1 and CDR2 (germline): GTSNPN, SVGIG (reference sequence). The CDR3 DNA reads TGTGCCTACTCAGGGAGCAATCAGCCCCAGCATTTT. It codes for CAYSGSNQPQHF. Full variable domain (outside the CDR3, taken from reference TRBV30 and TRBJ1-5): SQTIHQWPATLVQPVGSPLSLECTVEGTSNPNLYWYRQAAGRGLQLLFYSVGIGQISSEVPQNLSASRPQDRQFILSSKKLLLSDSGFYLCAYSGSNQPQHFGDGTRLSIL.

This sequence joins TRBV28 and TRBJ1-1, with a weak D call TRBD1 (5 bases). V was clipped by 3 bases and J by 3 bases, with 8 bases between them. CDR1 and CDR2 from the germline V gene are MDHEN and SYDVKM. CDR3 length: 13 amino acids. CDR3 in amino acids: CASSLGGDTEAFF. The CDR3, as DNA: TGTGCCAGCAGTTTGGGGGGAGACACTGAAGCTTTCTTT.

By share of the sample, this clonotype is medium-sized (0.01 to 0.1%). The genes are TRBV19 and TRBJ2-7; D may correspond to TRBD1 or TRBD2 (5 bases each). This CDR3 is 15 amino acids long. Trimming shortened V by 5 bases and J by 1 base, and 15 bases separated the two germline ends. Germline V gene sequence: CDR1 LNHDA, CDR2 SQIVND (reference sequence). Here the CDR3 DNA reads TGTGCCAGTAGTCCGGGGCCAGAGGGATCCTACGAGCAGTACTTC. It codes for CASSPGPEGSYEQYF.

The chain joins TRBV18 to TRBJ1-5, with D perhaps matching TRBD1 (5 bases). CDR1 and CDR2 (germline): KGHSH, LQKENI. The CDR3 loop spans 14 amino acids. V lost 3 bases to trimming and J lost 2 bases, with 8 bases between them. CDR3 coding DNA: TGTGCCAGCTCACCGGGGCAGGGCAATCAGCCCCAGCATTTT. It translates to CASSPGQGNQPQHF.

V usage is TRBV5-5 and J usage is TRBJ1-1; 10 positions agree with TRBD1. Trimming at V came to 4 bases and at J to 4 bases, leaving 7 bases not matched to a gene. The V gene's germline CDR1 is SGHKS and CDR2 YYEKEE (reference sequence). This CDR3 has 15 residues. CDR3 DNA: TGTGCCAGCAGCACCCCGGGACAGGGGAGCACTGAAGCTTTCTTT. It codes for CASSTPGQGSTEAFF.

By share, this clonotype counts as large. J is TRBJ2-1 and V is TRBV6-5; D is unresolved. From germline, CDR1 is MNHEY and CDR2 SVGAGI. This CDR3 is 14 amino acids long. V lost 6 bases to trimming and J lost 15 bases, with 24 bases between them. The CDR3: CASSPSSSPTVGFF. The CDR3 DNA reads TGTGCCAGCAGCCCCTCTTCCAGCCCTACGGTGGGGTTCTTC.

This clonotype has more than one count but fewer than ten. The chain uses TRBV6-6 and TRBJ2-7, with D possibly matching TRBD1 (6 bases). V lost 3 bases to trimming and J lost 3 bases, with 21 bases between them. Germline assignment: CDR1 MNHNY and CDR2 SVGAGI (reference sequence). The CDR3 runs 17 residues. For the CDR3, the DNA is TGTGCCAGCAGTTATTTGACAGGTAGATCGGGGTACTACGAGCAGTACTTC. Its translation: CASSYLTGRSGYYEQYF.

The chain's CDR3 is CASSSGQGSPQNTEAFF. CDR3 DNA: TGTGCCAGCTCATCGGGACAGGGGTCCCCACAGAACACTGAAGCTTTCTTT. V usage is TRBV18 and J usage is TRBJ1-1, with 10 bases matching TRBD1. V lost 5 bases, J lost 1 base, and 10 bases stayed unmatched. The CDR3 totals 17 residues. Germline CDR1 is KGHSH and CDR2 is LQKENI. The complete variable domain, with remaining parts taken from reference TRBV18 and TRBJ1-1, reads NAGVMQNPRHLVRRRGQEARLRCSPMKGHSHVYWYRQLPEEGLKFMVYLQKENIIDESGMPKERFSAEFPKEGPSILRIQQVVRGDSAAYFCASSSGQGSPQNTEAFFGQGTRLTVV.

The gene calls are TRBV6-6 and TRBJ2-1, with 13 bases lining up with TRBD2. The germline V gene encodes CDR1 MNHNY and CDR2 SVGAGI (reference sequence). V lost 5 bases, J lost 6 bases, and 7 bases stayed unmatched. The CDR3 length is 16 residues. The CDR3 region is CASSIWTSGSSNEQFF. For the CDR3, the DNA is TGTGCCAGCAGTATTTGGACTAGCGGGAGTTCCAATGAGCAGTTCTTC.

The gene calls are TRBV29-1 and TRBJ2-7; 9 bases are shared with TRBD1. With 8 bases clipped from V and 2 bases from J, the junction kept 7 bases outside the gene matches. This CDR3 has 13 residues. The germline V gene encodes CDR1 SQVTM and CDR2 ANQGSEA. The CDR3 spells CSQGTGKTYEQYF. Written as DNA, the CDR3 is TGCAGCCAGGGGACAGGGAAAACCTACGAGCAGTACTTC.

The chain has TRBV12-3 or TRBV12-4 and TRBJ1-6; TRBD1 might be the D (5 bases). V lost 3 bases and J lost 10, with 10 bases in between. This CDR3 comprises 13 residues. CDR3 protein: CASSFSGASPLHF. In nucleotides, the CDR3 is TGTGCCAGCAGTTTTAGTGGGGCATCACCCCTCCACTTT.

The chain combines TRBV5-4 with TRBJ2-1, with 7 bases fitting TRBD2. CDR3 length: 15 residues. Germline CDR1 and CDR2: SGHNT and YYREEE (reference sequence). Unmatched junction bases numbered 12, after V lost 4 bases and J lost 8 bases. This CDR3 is CASSGARAAGDEQFF. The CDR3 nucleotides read TGTGCCAGCAGCGGGGCGAGGGCCGCGGGGGATGAGCAGTTCTTC.

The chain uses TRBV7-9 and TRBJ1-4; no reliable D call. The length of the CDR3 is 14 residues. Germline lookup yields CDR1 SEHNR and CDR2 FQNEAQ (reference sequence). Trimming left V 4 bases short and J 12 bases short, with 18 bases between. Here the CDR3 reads CASSSLRVSGQLFF. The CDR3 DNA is TGTGCCAGCAGCTCCTTACGGGTCAGCGGGCAACTGTTTTTT.

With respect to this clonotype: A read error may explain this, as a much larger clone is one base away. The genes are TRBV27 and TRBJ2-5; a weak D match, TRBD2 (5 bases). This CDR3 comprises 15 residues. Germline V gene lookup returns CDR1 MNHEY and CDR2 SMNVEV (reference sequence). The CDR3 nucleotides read TGTACCAGCAGTACCCTACTAGAATACCAAGAGACCCAGTACTTC. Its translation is CTSSTLLEYQETQYF.

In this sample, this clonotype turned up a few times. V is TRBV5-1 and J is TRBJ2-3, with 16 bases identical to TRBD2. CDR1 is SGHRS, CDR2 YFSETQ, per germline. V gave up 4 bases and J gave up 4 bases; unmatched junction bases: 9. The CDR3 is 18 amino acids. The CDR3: CASSDPGLAGGPADTQYF. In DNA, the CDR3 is TGCGCCAGCAGCGACCCGGGACTAGCGGGAGGGCCGGCAGATACGCAGTATTTT.

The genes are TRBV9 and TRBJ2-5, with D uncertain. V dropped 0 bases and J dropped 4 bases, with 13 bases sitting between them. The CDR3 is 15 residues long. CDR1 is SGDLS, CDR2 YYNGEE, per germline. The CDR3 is CASSVESRNLETQYF. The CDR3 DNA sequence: TGTGCCAGCAGCGTAGAGTCCAGAAATTTAGAGACCCAGTACTTC. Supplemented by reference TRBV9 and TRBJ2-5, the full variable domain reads DSGVTQTPKHLITATGQRVTLRCSPRSGDLSVYWYQQSLDQGLQFLIQYYNGEERAKGNILERFSAQQFPDLHSELNLSSLELGDSALYFCASSVESRNLETQYFGPGTRLLVL.